This T cell receptor beta chain was identified in a study of T-cell memory formation after mild COVID-19. This clonotype was counted only a few times. The antigen remains unidentified. Study-wide findings and caveats: In second-wave clones peaking day 37, SARS-CoV-2 specificity remained unconfirmed. Shrinking CD4+ clones were chiefly CM and EM; CD8+ ones were chiefly EMRA.

CDR1 SGHNT and CDR2 YYREEE come from the germline V gene (reference sequence). V gave up 4 bases and J gave up 0 bases, with 8 bases separating them. The CDR3 runs 15 residues. Via MiXCR, TCRdb re-called the 5' RACE reads, giving one row per CDR3 protein. Seen here are 100,000 or so distinct CDR3 sequences, over 8.5% observed once, and the top ten hold around 39%. The chain has TRBV5-4 and TRBJ2-6; D not resolved. The TCR sequence derives from a man aged 18-30 years who had mild COVID-19 (a few samples of this study predate the infection). Cell type and time point are not known. The sample comprised PBMCs or a T cell subset sorted from them (not recorded which). CDR3: CASSPLNSGANVLTF. The CDR3, as DNA: TGTGCCAGCAGCCCCCTAAACTCTGGGGCCAACGTCCTGACTTTC.